This T cell receptor (beta chain) was obtained from a study of blood T cell repertoires in COVID-19. Trimming removed 4 bases from V and 6 bases from J, with 18 bases in between. The CDR3 is 16 amino acids. Germline lookup yields CDR1 SGHAT and CDR2 FQNNGV. Using immunoSEQ multiplex PCR, the repertoire was profiled, and TCRdb retains in-frame clones only, with some absent. This sample has 250,000 to 350,000 clones, with 75% to 90% found just once. The chain is built from TRBV11-2 and TRBJ2-2, with D perhaps TRBD2 (6 bases). The TCR was taken from a woman aged 25 to 45 who had recovered from COVID-19. The sequenced material came from peripheral blood. The CDR3: CASSSVGREVSGELFF. CDR3 nucleotide sequence: TGTGCCAGCAGCTCGGTCGGCAGGGAGGTTTCCGGGGAGCTGTTTTTT.